Below are 10 T cell receptor beta chains sequenced from a single sample in a study of blood T cells in healthy people across ages. For the second PCR, which ran for 7 to 11 cycles, a sample-barcoded 5' primer and a J-beta primer mix were used. TCRdb reanalysed the 5' RACE reads using MiXCR and keeps one entry per CDR3 protein. The profile shows 500,000 to 550,000 distinct CDR3 sequences, less than 25% of them singletons. These sequences were also reported in another study, on T cells of mothers and their children.

The sample was blood. The receptors stem from a boy younger than 18 in good health.

The genes are TRBV4-2 and TRBJ2-1; D gene uncertain. The CDR3 consists of 16 residues. The ends were cut back, 0 bases at V and 6 bases at J, with 15 bases in the middle. Looked up from germline, CDR1 is LGHNA and CDR2 is YNFKEQ. Here the CDR3 DNA reads TGTGCCAGCAGCCAAGATATTAGCAGCAAGGGCAATGAGCAGTTCTTC. Encoded protein: CASSQDISSKGNEQFF.

Written as DNA, the CDR3 is TGTGCCAGCAGCTTAAGTCCGGCCACATACAGCGCCGGGGAGCTGTTTTTT. Translation gives CASSLSPATYSAGELFF. This chain joins TRBV11-1 and TRBJ2-2; D ambiguous. CDR3 length equals 17 residues. Deletions cut 2 bases from V and 6 bases from J, with 19 bases between. CDR1 SGHAT and CDR2 FQDESV come from the germline V gene (reference sequence). The whole variable domain, filled in from reference TRBV11-1 and TRBJ2-2, reads EAEVAQSPRYKITEKSQAVAFWCDPISGHATLYWYRQILGQGPELLVQFQDESVVDDSQLPKDRFSAERLKGVDSTLKIQPAELGDSAMYLCASSLSPATYSAGELFFGEGSRLTVL.

This clonotype was counted between two and nine times. The chain combines TRBV6-2 or TRBV6-3 with TRBJ1-5; 10 bases fit TRBD1. In germline, CDR1 is MNHEY, CDR2 SVGEGT. V lost 6 bases to trimming and J lost 3 bases; unmatched junction nucleotides: 5. This CDR3 region has 15 residues. CDR3 nucleotide sequence: TGTGCCAGCAGGACGACAGGGGGCATCAATCAGCCCCAGCATTTT. It translates to CASRTTGGINQPQHF.

This clonotype was recorded a few times. CDR3: CAAGVQETQYF. The CDR3 region has the DNA TGTGCCGCGGGAGTACAAGAGACCCAGTACTTC. The chain combines TRBV6-6 with TRBJ2-5, with 7 bases that match TRBD2. Losses at the gene ends were 11 bases for V and 2 bases for J; bases not matched to a gene: 2. CDR1 and CDR2 (germline): MNHNY, SVGAGI (reference sequence). The CDR3 spans 11 residues.

This chain links TRBV7-9 with TRBJ1-1; weak D call: TRBD1 (6 bases). Germline V gives CDR1 SEHNR, CDR2 FQNEAQ (reference sequence). This CDR3 has 15 residues. V lost 5 bases to trimming and J lost 0 bases, with 13 bases between them. The CDR3 bases are TGTGCCAGCAGCCTCGGGACAACAATGAACACTGAAGCTTTCTTT. Protein sequence: CASSLGTTMNTEAFF. Together with reference TRBV7-9 and TRBJ1-1, the CDR3 gives the full variable domain: DTGVSQNPRHKITKRGQNVTFRCDPISEHNRLYWYRQTLGQGPEFLTYFQNEAQLEKSRLLSDRFSAERPKGSFSTLEIQRTEQGDSAMYLCASSLGTTMNTEAFFGQGTRLTVV.

The chain uses TRBV4-2 and TRBJ2-5, with TRBD2 matching over 9 bases. Gene TRBJ2-1 matches the end of the DNA better, so the J call may be wrong. CDR3 length equals 18 residues. In germline, CDR1 is LGHNA, CDR2 YNFKEQ. DNA for the CDR3: TGTGCCAGCAGCCAAGGGGGGGCGGAATTAGCGGGGGTTCATGAGCAGTTCTTC. Its protein is CASSQGGAELAGVHEQFF.

This clonotype was observed a handful of times. The chain is built from TRBV6-5 and TRBJ2-1; 7 bases align to TRBD2. Germline assignment: CDR1 MNHEY and CDR2 SVGAGI. Trimming took 6 bases from V and 8 from J; bases not matched to a gene: 13. This CDR3 spans 15 amino acids. CDR3 residues: CASSQTGPRGYEQFF. The CDR3 DNA sequence: TGTGCCAGCAGCCAAACCGGGCCGCGGGGGTATGAGCAGTTCTTC.

This clonotype was detected only a few times. The chain combines TRBV3-1 with TRBJ1-5, with D possibly being TRBD1 (5 bases). This CDR3 has 14 amino acids. The germline V and J ends were trimmed by 3 bases and 2 bases, with 8 bases remaining between them. Germline values: CDR1 LGHDT, CDR2 YNNKEL (reference sequence). The chain's CDR3 is CASSHRDGNQPQHF. The DNA of the CDR3 is TGTGCCAGCAGCCACAGGGATGGCAATCAGCCCCAGCATTTT.

J is TRBJ2-3 and V is TRBV5-1, with D tentatively TRBD1 or TRBD2 (5 bases each). Germline V lookup: CDR1 SGHRS, CDR2 YFSETQ. Between the trimmed V and J ends, which lost 4 bases and 2 bases, there was a span of 14 bases. The CDR3 is 15 residues long. CDR3 sequence reads: CASSPGPGTTDTQYF. The CDR3 DNA sequence: TGCGCCAGCAGCCCCGGTCCAGGGACCACAGATACGCAGTATTTT. Supplemented by reference TRBV5-1 and TRBJ2-3, the full variable domain reads KAGVTQTPRYLIKTRGQQVTLSCSPISGHRSVSWYQQTPGQGLQFLFEYFSETQRNKGNFPGRFSGRQFSNSRSEMNVSTLELGDSALYLCASSPGPGTTDTQYFGPGTRLTVL.

The chain couples TRBV2 to TRBJ2-7, with 12 bases that match TRBD2. Germline V lookup: CDR1 SNHLY, CDR2 FYNNEI. J was trimmed by 0 bases and V by 9 bases; bases with no gene match: 6. CDR3 length equals 15 residues. CDR3 amino acids: CASATSGGSSYEQYF. The CDR3 DNA reads TGTGCCAGTGCCACTAGCGGGGGGAGCTCCTACGAGCAGTACTTC.